The 31 T cell receptor beta chains below all came from one sample that was sequenced in a study of regulatory T cells in long-lasting Graves disease. Investigators prepared the TCR beta libraries by applying iRepertoire HTBI primers and Arm-PCR of CDR3 regions. Using its own MiXCR run on the multiplex PCR reads, TCRdb lists one record per CDR3 protein. The sample holds 350,000 to 450,000 distinct CDR3 sequences; about 11% are singletons and the top ten take approximately 17%. The time point here: newly diagnosed GD, antithyroid drugs for less than 3 months. Following extraction of RNA from PBMCs, that RNA was used to make the TCR library. The same sample was also studied in work on T cells in Graves' hyperthyroidism and ophthalmopathy.

The material was peripheral blood mononuclear cells (PBMCs), obtained at new diagnosis, from a patient treated with antithyroid drugs. The receptors stem from a woman aged 18 to 35 with Graves disease.

The J gene is TRBJ2-3, the V gene TRBV19, with 7 positions matching TRBD1. This CDR3 has 19 residues. CDR1 LNHDA and CDR2 SQIVND come from the germline V gene (reference sequence). With 3 bases clipped from V and 5 bases from J, the junction kept 20 bases outside the gene matches. The CDR3 sequence is CASSIVWGGQDPLRDTQYF. In nucleotides, the CDR3 is TGTGCCAGTAGTATTGTTTGGGGTGGACAGGACCCCCTTCGAGATACGCAGTATTTT.

The table lists this clonotype with a few counts. The V and J genes are TRBV7-9 and TRBJ1-3; D possibly corresponds to TRBD1 (6 bases). This CDR3 spans 13 amino acids. V lost 11 bases and J 2 bases, leaving 13 bases between the germline ends. In germline, CDR1 is SEHNR, CDR2 FQNEAQ (reference sequence). The CDR3 sequence: CAEKQGAGNTIYF. Written as DNA, the CDR3 is TGTGCCGAAAAACAGGGTGCTGGAAACACCATATATTTT.

This clonotype was seen repeatedly, ten times or more. The V gene is TRBV7-9, the J gene TRBJ1-1; maybe TRBD1 (6 bases). Germline CDR1 and CDR2: SEHNR and FQNEAQ (reference sequence). The CDR3 spans 15 residues. V was trimmed by 8 bases and J by 2 bases, leaving 18 bases between them. CDR3 amino acids: CASAKGVGANTEAFF. The CDR3 region has the DNA TGTGCCAGCGCTAAGGGGGTAGGGGCTAACACTGAAGCTTTCTTT.

This clonotype was seen many times. V and J are TRBV20-1 and TRBJ1-4; D not certain. CDR1 DFQATT and CDR2 SNEGSKA come from the germline V gene (reference sequence). The V and J ends lost 4 bases and 2 bases respectively, with 14 bases between them. CDR3 length: 15 amino acids. The chain's CDR3 is CSAIRGSHTNEKLFF. The CDR3, as DNA: TGCAGTGCTATTAGAGGGTCACATACTAATGAAAAACTGTTTTTT.

This clonotype came up a few times. V and J are TRBV4-1 and TRBJ1-5, with unresolved D. The CDR3 loop spans 14 amino acids. Deletions cut 0 bases from V and 2 bases from J, with 5 bases between. Germline V gives CDR1 MGHRA, CDR2 YSYEKL. The CDR3 DNA reads as TGCGCCAGCAGCCAAGACAGTCGCAATCAGCCCCAGCATTTT. As protein: CASSQDSRNQPQHF.

This clonotype was detected ten times or more. The CDR3 region has the DNA TGTGCCAGCAGTCGCAGGGGATACTACGAAAAACTGTTTTTT. Translation gives CASSRRGYYEKLFF. The rearrangement uses TRBV12-3 or TRBV12-4 and TRBJ1-4, with D perhaps TRBD1 (6 bases). V gave up 5 bases and J gave up 8 bases, with 15 bases separating them. This CDR3 has 14 residues.

This clonotype has at least ten counts. The chain recombines TRBV20-1 with TRBJ1-6, with D perhaps matching TRBD1 (6 bases). Trimming left V 6 bases short and J 9 bases short, with 21 bases between. Germline CDR1 and CDR2: DFQATT and SNEGSKA (reference sequence). This CDR3 comprises 15 residues. As DNA, the CDR3 is TGCAGTGCGCAGGGAAACAGGGATCCCCTTTCACCCCTCCACTTT. This codes for CSAQGNRDPLSPLHF.

This clonotype occurred many times. This chain joins TRBV20-1 and TRBJ1-4, with D perhaps TRBD1 (6 bases). The V gene lost 3 bases and the J gene lost 2 bases, with 19 bases spanning the gap. Per the germline V gene, CDR1 is DFQATT and CDR2 is SNEGSKA (reference sequence). The CDR3 loop spans 17 amino acids. In DNA form, the CDR3 reads TGCAGTGCTAGGGGAACCAGACAGGCTAGGACTAATGAAAAACTGTTTTTT. It encodes CSARGTRQARTNEKLFF.

The V call is TRBV7-8, the J call TRBJ2-7, with D perhaps TRBD1 (7 bases). The V gene lost 3 bases and the J gene lost 5 bases, with 11 bases spanning the gap. The CDR3 has 13 amino acids. Germline values: CDR1 SGHVS, CDR2 FQNEAQ. Here the CDR3 DNA reads TGTGCCAGCAGCTTCCCAGGGGGGAACGAGCAGTACTTC. As protein: CASSFPGGNEQYF.

This clonotype was observed many times. This rearrangement joins TRBV5-1 to TRBJ1-2, with 7 positions matching TRBD1. The CDR3 consists of 16 residues. Germline trimming cut 6 bases from V and 0 bases from J; bases unmatched to any gene: 11. Per germline, CDR1 SGHRS and CDR2 YFSETQ. The CDR3 region is CASNQGGTAPNYGYTF. The DNA of the CDR3 is TGCGCCAGCAATCAAGGCGGGACAGCTCCTAACTATGGCTACACCTTC.

Notes on this clonotype: It is likely a read error, because the conserved phenylalanine at the end of the CDR3 is missing. The chain uses TRBV29-1 and TRBJ2-1; TRBD2 agrees at 9 bases. The CDR3 spans 14 residues. Germline V CDR1 and CDR2: SQVTM, ANQGSEA. The CDR3 sequence is CSAEFAGGGNEQFL. The DNA of the CDR3 is TGCAGCGCTGAATTTGCGGGAGGGGGGAATGAGCAGTTCCTC.

The rearrangement uses TRBV30 and TRBJ1-6; D unclear. Germline V gene data show CDR1 as GTSNPN and CDR2 as SVGIG (reference sequence). Trimming pared 4 bases from V and 0 bases from J, leaving 16 bases between. CDR3 length: 17 amino acids. The CDR3 DNA reads TGTGCCTGGAACCCTGGCAGGCTGAGCTCCTATAATTCACCCCTCCACTTT. It yields the protein CAWNPGRLSSYNSPLHF.

This clonotype occurred many times. J is TRBJ2-4 and V is TRBV6-2 or TRBV6-3, with D perhaps matching TRBD1 or TRBD2 (5 bases each). Trimming removed 4 bases from V and 0 bases from J, with 16 bases in between. The CDR3 is 17 residues long. Per the germline V gene, CDR1 is MNHEY and CDR2 is SVGEGT. The CDR3 sequence is CASSSGRRNLAKNIQYF. CDR3 nucleotide sequence: TGTGCCAGCAGTTCGGGACGGAGGAATCTAGCCAAAAACATTCAGTACTTC.

The J gene is TRBJ1-3, the V gene TRBV10-3; the D gene is possibly TRBD1 (6 bases). The V gene's germline CDR1 is ENHRY and CDR2 SYGVKD. V was clipped by 9 bases and J by 1 base, with 10 bases between them. This CDR3 comprises 13 residues. The CDR3 protein is CAIPDSSGNTIYF. CDR3 nucleotides: TGTGCCATACCGGACAGTTCTGGAAACACCATATATTTT.

This clonotype appeared many times. The rearrangement links TRBV30 to TRBJ1-2; unclear D gene. The CDR3 runs to 15 residues. Looked up from germline, CDR1 is GTSNPN and CDR2 is SVGIG (reference sequence). V gave up 5 bases and J gave up 5 bases, with 21 bases separating them. CDR3 sequence reads: CAWLGLSGSEYGYTF. The DNA of the CDR3 is TGTGCCTGGTTAGGTTTAAGTGGGAGTGAATATGGCTACACCTTC.

This clonotype was seen at least ten times. The chain links TRBV27 to TRBJ1-2; 11 bases map to TRBD1. This CDR3 has 14 residues. V lost 7 bases and J lost 7; bases outside the gene matches: 8. Germline loops: CDR1 MNHEY, CDR2 SMNVEV (reference sequence). This CDR3 reads CASKWTGGVGGYTF. The CDR3 DNA follows: TGTGCCAGCAAGTGGACAGGGGGCGTCGGTGGCTACACCTTC.

The chain has TRBV20-1 and TRBJ2-5; D not resolved. The CDR3 runs 10 residues. V was shortened by 7 bases and J by 5 bases, with 8 bases between the two germline ends. Germline CDR1 and CDR2: DFQATT and SNEGSKA (reference sequence). CDR3 sequence reads: CSVPLETQYF. CDR3 in DNA: TGCAGTGTTCCCCTGGAGACCCAGTACTTC.

This clonotype was observed a few times. The rearrangement joins TRBV27 to TRBJ2-7; no firm D call. This CDR3 is 15 amino acids long. V dropped 2 bases and J dropped 2 bases, with 13 bases sitting between them. Germline-derived CDR1 and CDR2 are MNHEY and SMNVEV (reference sequence). The chain's CDR3 is CASSLGSTATYEQYF. The CDR3 nucleotides are TGTGCCAGCAGTTTAGGAAGCACAGCAACCTACGAGCAGTACTTC.

The sample holds a few counts of this clonotype. J is TRBJ2-2 and V is TRBV12-3 or TRBV12-4; D ambiguous. The V end lost 7 bases, the J end lost 10 bases, and 10 bases lay between the germline ends. The CDR3 runs to 11 residues. The CDR3 nucleotides are TGTGCCAGCACCCCCTATAAGGAGCTGTTTTTT. It codes for CASTPYKELFF.

This clonotype occurred many times. This chain uses TRBV12-3 or TRBV12-4 with TRBJ2-7, with D unresolved. The CDR3 contains 14 residues. The germline V and J ends were trimmed by 1 base and 2 bases, with 9 bases remaining between them. The CDR3 nucleotides are TGTGCCAGCAGTTTAGGGAGTAGGGCCTACGAGCAGTACTTC. Encoded protein: CASSLGSRAYEQYF.

The sample holds many counts of this clonotype. The rearrangement uses TRBV11-2 and TRBJ1-1; TRBD1 is a possible D gene (6 bases). Trimming left V 5 bases short and J 0 bases short, with 13 bases between. The CDR3 loop spans 15 amino acids. From germline, CDR1 is SGHAT and CDR2 FQNNGV. CDR3: CASSRDTLMNTEAFF. CDR3 DNA sequence: TGTGCCAGCAGCCGGGACACCCTAATGAACACTGAAGCTTTCTTT.

Details on this clonotype: A much bigger clone sits one base away, suggesting this may be a read error. The chain combines TRBV4-3 with TRBJ2-7; no firm D call. The germline gives CDR1 LGHNA, CDR2 YSLEER. The CDR3 length is 16 residues. The CDR3 DNA reads as TGCGCCAGCAGCCAAGAGGTGGGCAGGAGCTCCTACGAGCGGTACGTC. Protein: CASSQEVGRSSYERYV.

This clonotype came up once. A single base separates this from a much larger clone, so it may be a read error. The J gene is TRBJ2-4, the V gene TRBV28; 8 bases align to TRBD1. CDR1 is MDHEN, CDR2 SYDVKM, per germline. The CDR3 loop spans 20 amino acids. The CDR3 loop reads CASEKPGQVSGYLFSDLQLF. DNA of the CDR3: TGTGCCAGCGAGAAGCCGGGACAGGTCTCCGGGTATCTCTTTTCCGACCTGCAGCTCTTC.

This clonotype was detected many times. The chain links TRBV2 to TRBJ1-5, with 9 bases fitting TRBD1. The length of the CDR3 is 16 residues. Per the germline V gene, CDR1 is SNHLY and CDR2 is FYNNEI. V lost 7 bases to trimming and J lost 4 bases; unmatched junction nucleotides: 11. CDR3 region: CASTHTRTGENQPQHF. The CDR3 DNA follows: TGTGCCAGCACCCACACGAGGACAGGGGAGAATCAGCCCCAGCATTTT.

This clonotype has only a few counts. The V call is TRBV9, the J call TRBJ2-3, with 9 bases aligning to TRBD2. Germline V lookup: CDR1 SGDLS, CDR2 YYNGEE. J gave up 2 bases and V 4 bases, and 5 bases lay outside the gene matches. The CDR3 length is 15 residues. The CDR3 sequence is CASSFLAGDTDTQYF. In nucleotides, the CDR3 is TGTGCCAGCAGCTTTTTAGCGGGAGACACAGATACGCAGTATTTT.

This clonotype was seen more than once but under ten times. CDR3 in DNA: TGTGCCAGCAGCGTAGGACCGGGGATGGACACTGAAGCTTTCTTT. This gives the protein CASSVGPGMDTEAFF. This chain uses TRBV9 with TRBJ1-1; D is ambiguous. CDR1 is SGDLS and CDR2 is YYNGEE in the germline V gene. This CDR3 contains 15 residues. V was pared by 0 bases and J by 3 bases, with 12 bases between. Full variable domain (outside the CDR3, taken from reference TRBV9 and TRBJ1-1): DSGVTQTPKHLITATGQRVTLRCSPRSGDLSVYWYQQSLDQGLQFLIQYYNGEERAKGNILERFSAQQFPDLHSELNLSSLELGDSALYFCASSVGPGMDTEAFFGQGTRLTVV.

V is TRBV12-3 or TRBV12-4 and J is TRBJ2-5; D is undetermined. Matching the DNA end better, TRBJ2-1 makes the J call doubtful. This CDR3 contains 12 residues. The CDR3 DNA is TGTGCCAGCAGTTTATCCGGACGTGGGCAGTTCTTC. It yields the protein CASSLSGRGQFF.

This clonotype was found a few times. The CDR3 region is CASIGRGAKNIQYF. CDR3 sequence (DNA): TGTGCCAGCATCGGGAGGGGAGCCAAAAACATTCAGTACTTC. The V and J genes are TRBV6-1 and TRBJ2-4; TRBD2 matches 8 bases. Germline assignment: CDR1 MNHNS and CDR2 SASEGT. Losses at the gene ends were 7 bases for V and 0 bases for J; bases not matched to a gene: 2. The CDR3 spans 14 residues.

The genes are TRBV19 and TRBJ2-1; D assignment may be TRBD1 or TRBD2 (5 bases each). This CDR3 contains 13 residues. V dropped 5 bases and J dropped 11 bases, with 16 bases sitting between them. Germline V gene lookup returns CDR1 LNHDA and CDR2 SQIVND (reference sequence). CDR3 sequence (DNA): TGTGCCAGTAGTCCGCAGAGCCGGGGCAAGCAGTTCTTC. Protein sequence: CASSPQSRGKQFF. Together with reference TRBV19 and TRBJ2-1, the CDR3 gives the full variable domain: DGGITQSPKYLFRKEGQNVTLSCEQNLNHDAMYWYRQDPGQGLRLIYYSQIVNDFQKGDIAEGYSVSREKKESFPLTVTSAQKNPTAFYLCASSPQSRGKQFFGPGTRLTVL.

In this sample, this clonotype turned up a few times. The chain recombines TRBV4-1 with TRBJ1-2; 7 bases map to TRBD1. The CDR3 covers 15 residues. Germline values: CDR1 MGHRA, CDR2 YSYEKL. After removal of 2 bases from V and 4 bases from J, the junction contained 7 bases not matched to a gene. The CDR3 DNA sequence: TGCGCCAGCAGCCAACTAAACACAGGGGTCTATGGCTACACCTTC. As protein: CASSQLNTGVYGYTF.

This clonotype was counted at least ten times. The chain uses TRBV13 and TRBJ2-5; 8 bases align to TRBD1. The CDR3 runs to 17 residues. With V trimmed by 0 bases and J by 5 bases, 11 bases remained unmatched. The germline gives CDR1 PRHDT, CDR2 FYEKMQ (reference sequence). In DNA form, the CDR3 reads TGTGCCAGCAGCTTAGGTGGGACAGGCAGACCTGAGGAGACCCAGTACTTC. It translates to CASSLGGTGRPEETQYF.